Listed below are T cell receptor beta chains from one sample, sequenced in a study of blood T cell repertoires in COVID-19. TCRdb keeps only in-frame clones here, not all; method: immunoSEQ multiplex PCR. The sample records around 80,000 clones, less than 90% being singletons. Sequenced: peripheral blood. These receptors came from a man aged 45 to 65 with COVID-19, enrolled during active disease. Both conserved end residues are part of each CDR3. D genes are given only for firm matches. Some rows have no size entry. The others give once, few or many, or a class for an expanded clone.

TRBJ1-5,TRBV30,-,TRBD1,TGTGCCTGGAGTTCCCGGGAGGGACAGGGGCTCCAGCCCCAGCATTTT,CAWSSREGQGLQPQHF
TRBJ1-4,TRBV4-3,-,-,TGCGCCAGCAGCCAAGATTGGGGGCATGGAGAAAAACTGTTTTTT,CASSQDWGHGEKLFF
TRBJ2-7,TRBV7-8,-,TRBD2,TGTGCCAGCAGCTTAGCAGGGACTAGCGGGAGGAGGGTAAACGAGCAGTACTTC,CASSLAGTSGRRVNEQYF
TRBJ2-1,TRBV7-2,-,-,TGTGCCAGCAGCTTAATTGCTGGGAGTGCGAATGAGCAGTTCTTC,CASSLIAGSANEQFF
TRBJ2-1,TRBV7-9,-,TRBD2,TGTGCCAGCAGCCATGGGGGACTAGCGGGAGTTTACAATGAGCAGTTCTTC,CASSHGGLAGVYNEQFF
TRBJ1-1,TRBV25-1,-,TRBD1,TGTGCCAGCATTCCGGGACAGGGGAACACTGAAGCTTTCTTT,CASIPGQGNTEAFF
TRBJ2-2,TRBV9,-,-,TGTGCCAGCAGTAGGGGTGTCGGGGAGCTGTTTTTT,CASSRGVGELFF
TRBJ2-7,TRBV7-2,-,TRBD1,TGTGCCAGCAGACAGACAGGGGGGGGCGAGCAGTACTTC,CASRQTGGGEQYF
TRBJ2-3,TRBV27,-,-,TGTGCCAGCAGTTTATCGGGGGCGAGGGGCACAGATACGCAGTATTTT,CASSLSGARGTDTQYF
TRBJ2-6,TRBV19,-,-,TGTGCCAGTAAAGGGGCTGGGGCCAACGTCCTGACTTTC,CASKGAGANVLTF
TRBJ1-1,TRBV16,-,-,TGTGCCAGCAGCCACGGCACAGGTTCCGACACTGAAGCTTTCTTT,CASSHGTGSDTEAFF
TRBJ2-2,TRBV28,-,TRBD1,TGTGCCAGCAGTTTATGGGACAGGGTCGGCCCCGGGGAGCTGTTTTTT,CASSLWDRVGPGELFF
TRBJ1-1,TRBV28,few,-,TGTGCCAGCAGTTTAGATAGTTCGTCGGGGGATGAAGCTTTCTTT,CASSLDSSSGDEAFF
TRBJ1-1,TRBV15,-,TRBD1,TGTGCCACCAGCATTGGGACAGGGGGTGACACTGAAGCTTTCTTT,CATSIGTGGDTEAFF
TRBJ2-5,TRBV6-2/TRBV6-3,-,TRBD2,TGTGCCAGCAGCTATAGCACTAGCGAGTACCAAGAGACCCAGTACTTC,CASSYSTSEYQETQYF
TRBJ1-1,TRBV25-1,-,TRBD1,TGTGCCAGCAGTGTCTCACAGGGGGCGGTTGAAGCTTTCTTT,CASSVSQGAVEAFF
TRBJ2-1,TRBV7-2,-,-,TGTGCCAGCAGCTTAATGGCTGGGGGGACTCACAATGAGCAGTTCTTC,CASSLMAGGTHNEQFF
TRBJ2-7,TRBV3-1/TRBV3-2,-,-,TGTGCCAGCCGTTCTAACTACGAGCAGTACTTC,CASRSNYEQYF
TRBJ2-3,TRBV10-3,-,-,TGTGCCATCAGTAAGGAGAGGGCCGGCACAGATACGCAGTATTTT,CAISKERAGTDTQYF
TRBJ2-5,TRBV24-1,-,-,TGTGCCACCAGTGATTTGCGGCAGGGCCGGAAACCTCAAGAGACCCAGTACTTC,CATSDLRQGRKPQETQYF
TRBJ2-7,TRBV19,-,-,TGTGCCAGTAGTATCCAAGTCGGCAGGGCCAGCTCCTACGAGCAGTACTTC,CASSIQVGRASSYEQYF
TRBJ2-3,TRBV6-4,once,-,TGTGCCAGCAGCGTTAGCGGTGGGAGAGATACGCAGTATTTT,CASSVSGGRDTQYF
TRBJ2-7,TRBV19,-,-,TGTGCCAGTATGGGAGGCGCGAGTTACGAGCAGTACTTC,CASMGGASYEQYF
TRBJ1-2,TRBV19,few,-,TGTGCCAGTAGTGCGGCCGGGGATGGCTACACCTTC,CASSAAGDGYTF
TRBJ2-3,TRBV3-1/TRBV3-2,-,-,TGTGCCAGCAGCCTCCGGGAATTTCGCACGCAGTATTTT,CASSLREFRTQYF
TRBJ1-4,TRBV5-6,-,-,TGTGCCAGCAGACAAATTTCTAATGAAAAACTGTTTTTT,CASRQISNEKLFF
TRBJ1-3,TRBV19,-,-,TGTGCCAGTTGCGAGCTCTTCTCTGGAAACACCATATATTTT,CASCELFSGNTIYF
TRBJ1-1,TRBV28,-,TRBD1,TGTGCCAGCAGTATCCCGACAGGGGCCGTGAACACTGAAGCTTTCTTT,CASSIPTGAVNTEAFF
TRBJ1-2,TRBV6-5,-,TRBD1,TGTGCCAGCAGTTACAGGGGACAGGGCAGCTATGGCTACACCTTC,CASSYRGQGSYGYTF
TRBJ2-3,TRBV28,-,TRBD2,TGTGCCAGCAGTCAGCGGACTAGCGGGGAATTTCCTAGCACAGATACGCAGTATTTT,CASSQRTSGEFPSTDTQYF
TRBJ2-1,TRBV11-3,once,TRBD2,TGTGCCAGCAGCTTAGGGGGTACTAGCGGGAGGAATGAGCAGTTCTTC,CASSLGGTSGRNEQFF
TRBJ2-7,TRBV7-9,-,TRBD2,TGTGCCAGCAGCACCGGGACTAGCGGGATCCAGTACTTC,CASSTGTSGIQYF
TRBJ2-7,TRBV5-1,-,-,TGCGCCAGCAGCGCTGAGGGGAGGACTGAGCAGTACTTC,CASSAEGRTEQYF
TRBJ2-6,TRBV9,once,-,-,CASTHFGEGFSGANVLTF
TRBJ1-4,TRBV7-2,-,TRBD1,TGTGCCAGCAGCTTAGCGACAGGGGTTTATGAAAAACTGTTTTTT,CASSLATGVYEKLFF
TRBJ2-4,TRBV11-2,-,TRBD2,TGTGCCAGCAGGGTTTCTAGCGGGAGTGGGGACATTCAGTACTTC,CASRVSSGSGDIQYF
TRBJ2-1,TRBV5-1,-,-,TGCGCCAGCACCCAAGGTCAGGGGTCCTACAATGAGCAGTTCTTC,CASTQGQGSYNEQFF
TRBJ2-3,TRBV30,few,-,TGTGCCTGGAGTGTAAGCTGGGGGCATGAAGATACGCAGTATTTT,CAWSVSWGHEDTQYF
TRBJ1-4,TRBV19,-,-,TGTGCCAGTAGCCCCGGGCGGGACCTGTTTTTT,CASSPGRDLFF
TRBJ1-2,TRBV19,once,TRBD1,TGTGCCAGTAGTCCGGGACAGTATCCTAACTATGGCTACACCTTC,CASSPGQYPNYGYTF
TRBJ2-7,TRBV29-1,-,TRBD2,TGCAGCGTTTCCGGGACTAGCGGGAGAGAAAGCGAGCAGTACTTC,CSVSGTSGRESEQYF
TRBJ2-2,TRBV5-1,once,-,TGCGCCAGCAGCTTGGGGGACTGGAGGAACACCGGGGAGCTGTTTTTT,CASSLGDWRNTGELFF